This T cell receptor (beta chain) stems from a study of breast tumors, draining lymph nodes, adjacent tissues. The CDR3 sequence is 13 residues long. The V gene's germline CDR1 is LNHNV and CDR2 YYDKDF (reference sequence). Between the trimmed V and J ends, which lost 8 bases and 9 bases, there was a span of 14 bases. Within the sample, this clonotype is medium-sized (0.01 to 0.1%). The antigen remains unidentified. General study results and limits: Compared with basal-like, luminal-like tumors shared significantly more repertoire with nontumor tissue. Tumors had less TCR diversity than lymph nodes, more than nontumor tissue. The data were judged consistent with most tumor T cells coming from lymph node and expanding in tumor. The lymph node origin of tumor T cells was framed as consistent with a hypothesis, not demonstrated.

TCRdb reprocessed the multiplex PCR reads with MiXCR, giving one entry per CDR3 protein. This table has 200,000 or so distinct CDR3 sequences, approximately 33% appearing once. The lymph nodes were axillary draining lymph nodes from breast cancer patients. This TCR was sampled from a female donor with breast cancer. Some clones in this sample may be carry-over from other donors' samples. The chain is built from TRBV15 and TRBJ1-6, with D uncertain. Sequencing was carried out using axillary lymph node tissue. CDR3 in amino acids: CATAGGRSSPLHF. DNA of the CDR3: TGTGCCACCGCCGGTGGGAGGAGTTCACCCCTCCACTTT. The full variable domain, completed using reference TRBV15 and TRBJ1-6, is DAMVIQNPRYQVTQFGKPVTLSCSQTLNHNVMYWYQQKSSQAPKLLFHYYDKDFNNEADTPDNFQSRRPNTSFCFLDIRSPGLGDTAMYLCATAGGRSSPLHFGNGTRLTVT.